The next 2 T cell receptor beta chains were all read from a single sample in a study of blood T cell repertoires in COVID-19. The data were produced by immunoSEQ multiplex PCR, yet TCRdb's version contains in-frame clones alone and is incomplete. The table records 84,000 or so clones, about 80% of them present only once. The sample taken for sequencing was peripheral blood. All receptors derive from a woman aged 80 or over with acute or convalescent COVID-19.

This chain links TRBV5-1 with TRBJ2-5, with TRBD2 identical over 8 bases. The germline V gene has CDR1 SGHRS and CDR2 YFSETQ. The J segment lost 1 base and the V segment lost 7 bases, leaving 9 bases of the junction unmatched. This CDR3 has 15 residues. CDR3 sequence reads: CASLAGPTLQETQYF. DNA of the CDR3: TGCGCCAGCTTAGCGGGGCCCACCCTCCAAGAGACCCAGTACTTC.

The chain is built from TRBV27 and TRBJ1-6; no clear D. The V gene lost 8 bases and the J gene lost 5 bases, with 13 bases spanning the gap. The germline CDR1 and CDR2 sequences are MNHEY and SMNVEV (reference sequence). The CDR3 totals 14 residues. CDR3 DNA sequence: TGTGCCAGCCAACTAGGACCAGATAATTCACCCCTCCACTTT. Translation gives CASQLGPDNSPLHF.